The 29 T cell receptor beta chains below all came from one sample that was sequenced in a study of blood T cell repertoires in COVID-19. TCRdb's copy holds only in-frame clones and misses some; the assay was immunoSEQ multiplex PCR. The sample gives about 150,000 clones, 84% of which show up once; 9% to 10% is in the top ten. Sequenced sample: peripheral blood. These receptors were obtained from a woman in her forties or fifties with acute or convalescent COVID-19.

The V and J genes are TRBV5-1 and TRBJ2-2, with D possibly TRBD1 on 6 matching bases. The CDR3 consists of 15 residues. Germline V gene sequence: CDR1 SGHRS, CDR2 YFSETQ. V was shortened by 1 base and J by 2 bases, with 9 bases between the two germline ends. This CDR3 reads CASSLLTGNTGELFF. In DNA form, the CDR3 reads TGCGCCAGCAGCTTGCTGACAGGCAACACCGGGGAGCTGTTTTTT.

V and J are TRBV18 and TRBJ2-3; TRBD1 agrees at 8 bases. This CDR3 has 14 amino acids. Germline CDR1 KGHSH, CDR2 LQKENI. V trimming: 8 bases; J trimming: 0 bases; junction bases outside the gene matches: 4. CDR3 sequence: CASLRQGSTDTQYF. In nucleotides, the CDR3 is TGTGCCAGCCTGCGACAGGGGAGCACAGATACGCAGTATTTT.

This clone has just a few counts. This rearrangement joins TRBV2 to TRBJ1-5, with 9 bases aligning to TRBD1. This CDR3 has 14 residues. V lost 6 bases, J lost 2 bases, and 2 bases stayed unmatched. The germline CDR1 and CDR2 sequences are SNHLY and FYNNEI. Here the CDR3 reads CASSRQGGNQPQHF. The CDR3 bases are TGTGCCAGCAGCCGACAGGGGGGCAATCAGCCCCAGCATTTT. Looking up the rest from reference TRBV2 and TRBJ1-5 gives the full variable domain: EPEVTQTPSHQVTQMGQEVILRCVPISNHLYFYWYRQILGQKVEFLVSFYNNEISEKSEIFDDQFSVERPDGSNFTLKIRSTKLEDSAMYFCASSRQGGNQPQHFGDGTRLSIL.

V usage is TRBV5-1 and J usage is TRBJ1-1; 9 bases align to TRBD1. Germline assignment: CDR1 SGHRS and CDR2 YFSETQ. With V trimmed by 4 bases and J by 1 base, 2 bases remained unmatched. The CDR3 runs to 14 residues. The CDR3 DNA is TGCGCCAGCAGCACGACAGGGGGGAACACTGAAGCTTTCTTT. It yields the protein CASSTTGGNTEAFF.

V usage is TRBV3-1 (or the pseudogene TRBV3-2) and J usage is TRBJ2-7; the match to TRBD1 covers 8 bases. Germline V CDR1 and CDR2: LGHDT, YNNKEL (reference sequence). With 4 bases clipped from V and 2 bases from J, the junction kept 4 bases outside the gene matches. This CDR3 region has 14 residues. The CDR3 nucleotides are TGTGCCAGCAGCCCTCGGGACAGGACCTACGAGCAGTACTTC. It yields the protein CASSPRDRTYEQYF.

This chain joins TRBV18 and TRBJ1-1, with D unclear. Per germline, CDR1 KGHSH and CDR2 LQKENI. Trimming took 0 bases from V and 5 from J, leaving 16 bases between them. This CDR3 has 16 amino acids. The CDR3 is CASSPPSEGLRTEAFF. In DNA, the CDR3 is TGTGCCAGCTCACCACCGTCCGAGGGTTTGAGGACTGAAGCTTTCTTT.

This chain's CDR3 is CSVEGSGRGSNIQYF. For the CDR3, the DNA is TGCAGCGTTGAAGGGAGTGGGAGGGGTTCAAACATTCAGTACTTC. The chain is built from TRBV29-1 and TRBJ2-4, with 7 bases that match TRBD2. Germline-derived CDR1 and CDR2 are SQVTM and ANQGSEA. The CDR3 loop spans 15 amino acids. V shed 1 base, J shed 6 bases, and the junction held 9 bases outside the gene matches.

The table lists this clone with a count of one. V usage is TRBV11-3 and J usage is TRBJ1-3, with 10 bases fitting TRBD1. Germline trimming cut 5 bases from V and 2 bases from J; bases unmatched to any gene: 3. The CDR3 length is 15 residues. Per the germline V gene, CDR1 is SGHNT and CDR2 is YENEEA. The chain's CDR3 is CASSPGQGAGNTIYF. For the CDR3, the DNA is TGTGCCAGCAGCCCCGGACAGGGGGCTGGAAACACCATATATTTT.

The chain uses TRBV4-1 and TRBJ2-1, with D possibly TRBD2 on 5 matching bases. Per germline, CDR1 MGHRA and CDR2 YSYEKL. V dropped 0 bases and J dropped 0 bases, with 12 bases sitting between them. The CDR3 totals 17 residues. As DNA, the CDR3 is TGCGCCAGCAGCCAAGATGCGGCGGGTGCCTCCTACAATGAGCAGTTCTTC. Protein: CASSQDAAGASYNEQFF.

This chain joins TRBV30 and TRBJ1-5; D not certain. Trimming left V 2 bases short and J 4 bases short, with 9 bases between. CDR3 length equals 13 residues. The V gene's germline CDR1 is GTSNPN and CDR2 SVGIG (reference sequence). DNA of the CDR3: TGTGCCTGGAGTCGTTTCAGGAATCAGCCCCAGCATTTT. Amino acids: CAWSRFRNQPQHF.

The chain employs TRBV5-1 and TRBJ1-6; possibly TRBD1 for D (5 bases). CDR1 is SGHRS, CDR2 YFSETQ, per germline. Trimming removed 4 bases from V and 9 bases from J, with 14 bases in between. The CDR3 contains 14 residues. CDR3 protein: CASSLQQGPSPLHF. Written as DNA, the CDR3 is TGCGCCAGCAGCCTCCAGCAGGGCCCTTCACCCCTCCACTTT.

This sequence joins TRBV4-2 and TRBJ2-7; 10 nucleotides match TRBD2. This CDR3 spans 15 amino acids. Germline CDR1 reads LGHNA; CDR2 reads YNFKEQ. V trimming: 2 bases; J trimming: 2 bases; junction bases outside the gene matches: 3. The CDR3 nucleotides are TGTGCCAGCAGCCAACTAGCGGGAGACACCTACGAGCAGTACTTC. Amino acid sequence: CASSQLAGDTYEQYF.

The V call is TRBV19, the J call TRBJ1-5; D is possibly TRBD1 (5 bases). CDR3 length: 13 residues. V was trimmed by 7 bases and J by 1 base, leaving 8 bases between them. Germline lookup yields CDR1 LNHDA and CDR2 SQIVND (reference sequence). The CDR3 spells CASKGVSNQPQHF. In DNA form, the CDR3 reads TGTGCCAGTAAAGGGGTGAGCAATCAGCCCCAGCATTTT.

The J gene is TRBJ2-6, the V gene TRBV18, with 8 bases fitting TRBD2. This CDR3 spans 16 amino acids. The V and J ends lost 6 bases and 1 base, in that order; junction bases with no gene match: 5. CDR1 and CDR2 (germline): KGHSH, LQKENI. The CDR3 sequence: CASSLVAGSGANVLTF. CDR3 nucleotide sequence: TGTGCCAGCTCTCTCGTAGCGGGGTCTGGGGCCAACGTCCTGACTTTC.

J is TRBJ1-3 and V is TRBV6-1, with D unresolved. V gave up 3 bases and J gave up 0 bases, with 12 bases separating them. This CDR3 has 16 amino acids. Germline CDR1 MNHNS, CDR2 SASEGT. CDR3 region: CASSEWRIPSGNTIYF. For the CDR3, the DNA is TGTGCCAGCAGTGAGTGGAGGATACCCTCTGGAAACACCATATATTTT.

The rearrangement uses TRBV30 and TRBJ1-3; no firm D call. CDR3 length: 13 amino acids. Germline CDR1 and CDR2: GTSNPN and SVGIG (reference sequence). The V end was cut by 0 bases, the J end by 0 bases, with 3 bases between. CDR3 in DNA: TGTGCCTGGAGTGTCGTCTCTGGAAACACCATATATTTT. This sequence encodes CAWSVVSGNTIYF.

The J gene is TRBJ1-1, the V gene TRBV7-9, with D possibly matching TRBD1 (5 bases). Trimming cost V 7 bases and J 10 bases, with 19 bases left between them. CDR3 length: 13 amino acids. Germline CDR1 SEHNR, CDR2 FQNEAQ (reference sequence). CDR3 residues: CASTPLPGYRAFF. The CDR3, as DNA: TGTGCCAGCACCCCTTTACCAGGGTACAGAGCTTTCTTT. The variable domain in full, with the rest retrieved from reference TRBV7-9 and TRBJ1-1, is DTGVSQNPRHKITKRGQNVTFRCDPISEHNRLYWYRQTLGQGPEFLTYFQNEAQLEKSRLLSDRFSAERPKGSFSTLEIQRTEQGDSAMYLCASTPLPGYRAFFGQGTRLTVV.

The chain uses TRBV27 and TRBJ2-3, with D tentatively TRBD1 (5 bases). Deletions cut 6 bases from V and 0 bases from J, with 7 bases between. Per the germline V gene, CDR1 is MNHEY and CDR2 is SMNVEV (reference sequence). The CDR3 is 13 residues long. CDR3 nucleotide sequence: TGTGCCAGCAGCTGGGGCAGCACAGATACGCAGTATTTT. Protein sequence: CASSWGSTDTQYF.

The rearrangement uses TRBV2 and TRBJ1-5; D might be TRBD1 (6 bases). The CDR3 runs 14 residues. In germline, CDR1 is SNHLY, CDR2 FYNNEI. The germline V and J ends were trimmed by 6 bases and 10 bases, with 19 bases remaining between them. CDR3 in amino acids: CASRSGDLIQPQHF. For the CDR3, the DNA is TGTGCCAGCAGATCAGGGGATCTCATCCAACCCCAGCATTTT.

The V call is TRBV7-2, the J call TRBJ2-1; 11 positions agree with TRBD2. Germline V gene data show CDR1 as SGHTA and CDR2 as FQGNSA. This CDR3 region has 17 residues. The V gene end was trimmed by 4 bases and the J gene end by 9 bases; junction bases not matched to a gene: 14. DNA for the CDR3: TGTGCCAGCAGCTCCCTAGCGGGGGGCCTACCAGGAGGTGAGCAGTTCTTC. Residues: CASSSLAGGLPGGEQFF. The full variable domain, completed using reference TRBV7-2 and TRBJ2-1, is GAGVSQSPSNKVTEKGKDVELRCDPISGHTALYWYRQSLGQGLEFLIYFQGNSAPDKSGLPSDRFSAERTGGSVSTLTIQRTQQEDSAVYLCASSSLAGGLPGGEQFFGPGTRLTVL.

This clone showed up just a few times. The CDR3 nucleotides read TGTGCCAGCAGTCCACAGATACCGGGACAGGGGGCTAATGAGCAGTTCTTC. This gives the protein CASSPQIPGQGANEQFF. The rearrangement links TRBV27 to TRBJ2-1; 12 nucleotides agree with TRBD1. CDR3 length equals 17 residues. V was pared by 5 bases and J by 7 bases, with 12 bases of the junction left unmatched. CDR1 MNHEY and CDR2 SMNVEV come from the germline V gene (reference sequence).

The V gene is TRBV7-3, the J gene TRBJ2-3, with TRBD2 matching 7 bases. The CDR3 sequence is 16 residues long. V shed 2 bases, J shed 6 bases, and the junction held 11 bases outside the gene matches. Germline CDR1 and CDR2: SGHTA and FQGTGA. This chain's CDR3 is CASSLLPGLRRDTQYF. Written as DNA, the CDR3 is TGTGCCAGCAGCTTATTACCGGGACTACGGAGGGATACGCAGTATTTT.

CDR3: CASSVGASGSDTQYF. For the CDR3, the DNA is TGTGCCAGCAGCGTAGGTGCTAGCGGTTCAGATACGCAGTATTTT. This sequence joins TRBV9 and TRBJ2-3; 7 positions match TRBD2. CDR1 is SGDLS and CDR2 is YYNGEE in the germline V gene. The ends lost 0 bases at V and 4 bases at J; junction bases unmatched: 5. The CDR3 extends over 15 amino acids.

The chain couples TRBV15 to TRBJ1-2, with D possibly TRBD1 on 6 matching bases. The V and J ends lost 1 base and 3 bases respectively, with 12 bases between them. In germline, CDR1 is LNHNV, CDR2 YYDKDF (reference sequence). This CDR3 comprises 15 residues. CDR3 coding DNA: TGTGCCACCAGCAGAGCGCGGGGGCTCGACTATGGCTACACCTTC. This translates into CATSRARGLDYGYTF.

CDR3 in amino acids: CASSTSGETQYF. CDR3 DNA sequence: TGCGCCAGCAGCACTTCGGGGGAGACCCAGTACTTC. The rearrangement joins TRBV5-1 to TRBJ2-5; possibly TRBD2 for D (5 bases). CDR1 and CDR2 (germline): SGHRS, YFSETQ. Trimming removed 4 bases at V and 5 bases at J, with 9 bases between. CDR3 length: 12 amino acids.

The rearrangement uses TRBV10-3 and TRBJ1-2; 7 bases agree with TRBD1. Germline V gene lookup returns CDR1 ENHRY and CDR2 SYGVKD. The CDR3 is 14 amino acids. J lost 2 bases, V lost 2 bases, and 2 bases had no gene match. CDR3 sequence: CAISEGQVNYGYTF. The CDR3 DNA sequence: TGTGCCATCAGTGAGGGACAGGTCAACTATGGCTACACCTTC.

This clone was seen a single time. The rearrangement uses TRBV28 and TRBJ1-6; D remains ambiguous. The CDR3 contains 13 residues. The germline V and J ends were trimmed by 8 bases and 0 bases, with 5 bases remaining between them. The germline V gene has CDR1 MDHEN and CDR2 SYDVKM. The chain's CDR3 is CASGSSYNSPLHF. CDR3 coding DNA: TGTGCCAGCGGCAGCTCCTATAATTCACCCCTCCACTTT.

The chain employs TRBV7-6 and TRBJ2-7; 13 bases fit TRBD2. Germline V gene sequence: CDR1 SGHVS, CDR2 FNYEAQ. With 5 bases clipped from V and 3 bases from J, the junction kept 7 bases outside the gene matches. CDR3 length: 16 residues. CDR3 in amino acids: CASSKPGLAGDYEQYF. The CDR3 nucleotides are TGTGCCAGCAGCAAACCCGGACTAGCGGGAGACTACGAGCAGTACTTC.

The chain recombines TRBV11-2 with TRBJ1-3; 7 nucleotides agree with TRBD1. The CDR3 extends over 17 amino acids. Germline V gene data show CDR1 as SGHAT and CDR2 as FQNNGV. The ends lost 5 bases at V and 3 bases at J; junction bases unmatched: 13. CDR3 sequence reads: CASSPIRTGGRGNTIYF. In DNA form, the CDR3 reads TGTGCCAGCAGCCCTATACGGACAGGCGGCCGTGGAAACACCATATATTTT.